This T cell receptor (beta chain) was found in a study of shared clonotypes between healthy human individuals. Whole-study findings and limits: A generally larger estimated richness was seen in naive subsets than in memory subsets. A handful of donors showed sharing of about 4.7% of naive CD4 clonotypes.

With regard to this clone: Its antigen is not identified.

The germline CDR1 and CDR2 sequences are SGHTA and FQGNSA. This CDR3 spans 13 amino acids. A split of CD4+ cells into CD45RA+ naive and CD45RA-negative memory subsets was performed. At a deep level, the assay was run. Here immunoSEQ multiplex PCR was the method, and the copy in TCRdb shows in-frame clones only, minus some. Here the sample spans some 1,100,000 clones, approximately 80% being singletons. This receptor was identified in a young man in good health. Some clones in this sample may be carry-over from other donors' samples. The V gene is TRBV7-2, the J gene TRBJ2-5; D remains ambiguous. The J call is uncertain, as TRBJ2-7 better fits the DNA end. Material: memory CD4+ T cells from PBMCs. Subset noted: CD45RA-negative fraction. The CDR3 nucleotides read TGTGCCAGCAGCTTTGGACCGAACAGCGAGCAGTACTTC. Translating gives CASSFGPNSEQYF.